This T cell receptor beta chain was captured by sequencing in a study of cytomegalovirus exposure and HLA in healthy donors. Notes on the study in general: TCR sequences were mostly rare, though some public TCRs occurred in many donors. A later analysis found first-cohort TCR clusters tended to co-occur in the 120 validation repertoires.

This clone was seen just once. As yet, its antigen is unknown. The data were produced by immunoSEQ multiplex PCR, yet TCRdb's version contains in-frame clones alone and is incomplete. The table records 90,000 to 120,000 clones, under 85% of them present only once. The CDR3 has 14 residues. V lost 4 bases, J lost 4 bases, and 2 bases stayed unmatched. Germline values: CDR1 MRHNA, CDR2 SNTAGT. The chain is built from TRBV6-4 and TRBJ1-1, with 11 bases matching TRBD1. This receptor was identified in a young woman in good health and CMV-seronegative. The specimen sequenced was PBMCs. This CDR3 is CASSAGTGGTEAFF. In nucleotides, the CDR3 is TGTGCCAGCAGTGCCGGGACAGGGGGCACTGAAGCTTTCTTT.